Sequencing of this T cell receptor (beta chain) was carried out in a study of T-cell memory formation after mild COVID-19. Turning to the study itself: TCR clusters were mostly donor specific. Study results and limitations: Some responding clones appeared in pre-infection memory, suggesting cross-reactive memory joined. CD4+ bias marked clones expanding day 15 to 37, unlike balanced contracting clones.

TCRalpha and TCRbeta libraries used 5'RACE with constant-segment primers and UMIs. In TCRdb, the 5' RACE reads were re-called with MiXCR into one record per CDR3 protein. The repertoire has over 350,000 distinct CDR3 sequences, around 24% of them found once; the top ten carry around 9.5%. Details on this clonotype: Its antigen is as yet unknown.

The CDR3 sequence is 14 residues long. V shed 11 bases, J shed 3 bases, and the junction held 6 bases outside the gene matches. The germline gives CDR1 SNHLY, CDR2 FYNNEI. Specimen: PBMCs or a T cell subset sorted from them (not recorded which). V gene TRBV2 combines with J gene TRBJ2-3; the match to TRBD2 covers 12 bases. The clonotype comes from an adult woman who had mild COVID-19 (a few samples of this study predate the infection). Cell type and time point are not known. The CDR3 reads CASQGLAGTDTQYF. In nucleotides, the CDR3 is TGTGCCTCTCAAGGACTAGCGGGGACAGATACGCAGTATTTT. Variable domain in full (rest from reference TRBV2 and TRBJ2-3): EPEVTQTPSHQVTQMGQEVILRCVPISNHLYFYWYRQILGQKVEFLVSFYNNEISEKSEIFDDQFSVERPDGSNFTLKIRSTKLEDSAMYFCASQGLAGTDTQYFGPGTRLTVL.